This TCR beta chain emerged from a study of cytomegalovirus exposure and HLA in healthy donors. The PCR was carried out with 60 Vbeta primers and 13 Jbeta primers. How the authors handled the data: In a later analysis, of some 80 million unique beta chains, roughly 10 million appeared in at least two donors. Clones were sequenced by immunoSEQ multiplex PCR, and TCRdb holds only the in-frame ones, with some missing. V and J calls and clone size come straight from that table; D and trimming were deduced from the DNA. There are some 180,000 clones in the sample; about four fifths occur only once, and about 3% lies in the top ten. Sample: PBMCs. This receptor was identified in a female donor in good health and CMV-seronegative.

The CDR3 here is CASIPQRVDEQFF. The CDR3 bases are TGTGCCAGCATCCCACAGAGGGTGGATGAGCAGTTCTTC. This chain links TRBV6-5 with TRBJ2-1; D might be TRBD2 (5 bases). Per the germline V gene, CDR1 is MNHEY and CDR2 is SVGAGI. V dropped 7 bases and J dropped 8 bases, with 15 bases sitting between them. The CDR3 extends over 13 amino acids.